This T cell receptor beta chain stems from a study of cytomegalovirus exposure and HLA in healthy donors. The study, taken as a whole, reports: Among immune exposure information, only CMV serostatus was available. For presence/absence analyses, sequencing depth was assumed to be roughly uniform across donors. Reportedly, HLA-A and HLA-B alleles of most subjects were accurately predicted from TCR beta.

The PCR was carried out with 60 Vbeta primers and 13 Jbeta primers. Sequenced by immunoSEQ multiplex PCR; TCRdb stores in-frame clones only, minus some. Altogether 150,000 to 200,000 clones are present, around 72% being singletons, with the ten largest covering approximately 7.1%. Details on this clone: Its specificity is not known.

The sample consisted of PBMCs. The TCR sequence derives from a middle-aged man in good health and CMV-seropositive.

CDR3 residues: CASRRTGTGNTIYF. The CDR3 region has the DNA TGTGCCAGCAGGCGGACAGGTACCGGAAACACCATATATTTT. The V gene is TRBV25-1, the J gene TRBJ1-3, with TRBD1 matching over 7 bases. The CDR3 loop spans 14 amino acids. With V trimmed by 6 bases and J by 4 bases, 6 bases remained unmatched. CDR1 MGHDK and CDR2 SYGVNS come from the germline V gene.